The clone carrying this TCR beta chain was picked up a small number of times. Its target is unknown. This record belongs to a study of CD8 T cells in ankylosing spondylitis. Study observations and caveats: A number of the motif variants had already been described in reactive arthritis synovial fluid and blood. Significantly higher representation of disease-linked clones was reported for matched ankylosing spondylitis synovial fluid. Disease-linked clones, CD8+, were relatively rare in peripheral blood. A TCR beta motif of about 8 highly homologous variants appeared characteristic of ankylosing spondylitis blood.

With 4 bases clipped from V and 4 bases from J, the junction kept 6 bases outside the gene matches. The CDR3 has 15 residues. TCRdb re-called the 5' RACE reads through MiXCR, storing one row per CDR3 protein. This sample yields 150,000 or so distinct CDR3 sequences, of which around 17% are seen a single time; around 7.6% belongs to the top ten. The chain carries TRBV12-3 or TRBV12-4 and TRBJ2-1, with 8 bases aligning to TRBD2. The clonotype was recovered from a male donor with ankylosing spondylitis or in good health (not recorded which). The sample was blood, either unsorted or a sorted T cell fraction (not recorded which). The CDR3 reads CASSSGGAGYNEQFF. CDR3 DNA: TGTGCCAGCAGTTCCGGGGGGGCAGGGTACAATGAGCAGTTCTTC.